This T cell receptor beta chain stems from a study of blood T cell repertoires in COVID-19. Study in general: Symptom resolution, clearance, or two negative PCRs marked the recovered donors of Cohort 3. From T cells, B-cell-depleted T cells, or PBMCs came the material, which was cDNA or gDNA.

Study members were between roughly 18 and 90 years old and lived in fewer than 30 US regions. Authors' data handling: It was from reference gene primer amplification that nucleated cell counts were estimated. Some clones are missing from TCRdb's copy, which holds only in-frame ones; the method was immunoSEQ multiplex PCR. V and J calls and clone size are given by that table; D and trimming were obtained from the DNA. The sample carries around 360,000 clones, approximately 87% recorded once. This clonotype was obtained from a man between 40 and 49 years old in a cohort exposed to, infected with or recovered from COVID-19 (not recorded which). Sequenced input: PBMCs or T cells enriched from blood (not recorded which).

For the CDR3, the DNA is TGTGCTAGTGGTACCGGACTAGCGGGAGTCAATGAGCAGTTCTTC. This gives the protein CASGTGLAGVNEQFF. The chain is built from TRBV12-5 and TRBJ2-1, with 13 bases that match TRBD2. After removal of 5 bases from V and 6 bases from J, the junction contained 4 bases not matched to a gene. Germline-derived CDR1 and CDR2 are LGHNT and FRNRAP. CDR3 length: 15 amino acids.